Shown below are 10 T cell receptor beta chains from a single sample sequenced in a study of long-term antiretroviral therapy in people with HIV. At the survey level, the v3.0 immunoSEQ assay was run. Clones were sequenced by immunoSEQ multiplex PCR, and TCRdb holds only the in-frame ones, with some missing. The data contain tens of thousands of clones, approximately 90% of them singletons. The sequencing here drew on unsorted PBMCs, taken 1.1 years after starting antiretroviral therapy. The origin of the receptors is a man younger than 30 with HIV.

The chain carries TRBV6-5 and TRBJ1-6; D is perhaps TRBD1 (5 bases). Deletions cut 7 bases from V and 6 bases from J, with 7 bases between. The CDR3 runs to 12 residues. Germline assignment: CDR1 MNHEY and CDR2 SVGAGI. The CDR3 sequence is CASTGGNSPLHF. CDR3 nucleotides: TGTGCCAGCACGGGGGGTAATTCACCCCTCCACTTT.

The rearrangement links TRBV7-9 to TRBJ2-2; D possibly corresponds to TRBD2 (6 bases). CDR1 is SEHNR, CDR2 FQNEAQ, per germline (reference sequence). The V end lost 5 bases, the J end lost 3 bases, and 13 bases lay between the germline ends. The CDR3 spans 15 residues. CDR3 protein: CASSPSGGDTGELFF. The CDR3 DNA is TGTGCCAGCAGCCCATCCGGGGGTGACACCGGGGAGCTGTTTTTT.

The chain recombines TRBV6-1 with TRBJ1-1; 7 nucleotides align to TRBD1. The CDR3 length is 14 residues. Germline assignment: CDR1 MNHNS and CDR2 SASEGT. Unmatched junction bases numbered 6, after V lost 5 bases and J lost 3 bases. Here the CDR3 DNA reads TGTGCCAGCAGTTCTTGGACAGGCTACACTGAAGCTTTCTTT. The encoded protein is CASSSWTGYTEAFF.

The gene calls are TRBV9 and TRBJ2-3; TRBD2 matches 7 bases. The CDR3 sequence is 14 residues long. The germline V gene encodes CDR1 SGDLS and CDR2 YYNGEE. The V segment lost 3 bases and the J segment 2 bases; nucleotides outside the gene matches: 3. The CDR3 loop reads CASSEGGDTDTQYF. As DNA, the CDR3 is TGTGCCAGCAGCGAGGGAGGGGACACAGATACGCAGTATTTT.

This CDR3 is CASSPGQGNTGELFF. CDR3 coding DNA: TGTGCCAGCAGCCCTGGACAGGGTAACACCGGGGAGCTGTTTTTT. The V gene is TRBV7-3, the J gene TRBJ2-2, with 8 bases that match TRBD1. The CDR3 spans 15 residues. V lost 5 bases and J lost 2; bases outside the gene matches: 4. CDR1 is SGHTA and CDR2 is FQGTGA in the germline V gene. Looking up the rest from reference TRBV7-3 and TRBJ2-2 gives the full variable domain: GAGVSQTPSNKVTEKGKYVELRCDPISGHTALYWYRQSLGQGPEFLIYFQGTGAADDSGLPNDRFFAVRPEGSVSTLKIQRTERGDSAVYLCASSPGQGNTGELFFGEGSRLTVL.

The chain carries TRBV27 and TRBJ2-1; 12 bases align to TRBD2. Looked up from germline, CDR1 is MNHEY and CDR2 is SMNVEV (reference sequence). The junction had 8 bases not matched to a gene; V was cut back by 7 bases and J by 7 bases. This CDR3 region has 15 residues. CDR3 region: CASTAGTSGRNEQFF. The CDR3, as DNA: TGTGCCAGCACCGCCGGGACTAGCGGGCGGAATGAGCAGTTCTTC.

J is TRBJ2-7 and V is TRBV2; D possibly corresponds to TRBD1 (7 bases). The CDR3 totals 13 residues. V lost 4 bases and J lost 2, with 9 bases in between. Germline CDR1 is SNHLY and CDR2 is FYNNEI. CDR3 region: CASSGRGPYEQYF. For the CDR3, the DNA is TGTGCCAGCAGTGGGAGGGGGCCCTACGAGCAGTACTTC.

The CDR3 coding sequence is TGTGCCTGGAGTGTAGGTGGCAGGGGGTTCTTC. Its protein is CAWSVGGRGFF. This chain links TRBV30 with TRBJ2-1, with a tentative D call TRBD1 (6 bases). The CDR3 is 11 residues long. The V end lost 0 bases, the J end lost 15 bases, and 12 bases lay between the germline ends. Germline loops: CDR1 GTSNPN, CDR2 SVGIG (reference sequence).

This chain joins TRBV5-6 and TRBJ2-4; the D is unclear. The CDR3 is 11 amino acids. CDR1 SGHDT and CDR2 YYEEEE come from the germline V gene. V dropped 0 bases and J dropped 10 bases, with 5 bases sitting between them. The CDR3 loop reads CASSLEWIQYF. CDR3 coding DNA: TGTGCCAGCAGCTTGGAGTGGATTCAGTACTTC.

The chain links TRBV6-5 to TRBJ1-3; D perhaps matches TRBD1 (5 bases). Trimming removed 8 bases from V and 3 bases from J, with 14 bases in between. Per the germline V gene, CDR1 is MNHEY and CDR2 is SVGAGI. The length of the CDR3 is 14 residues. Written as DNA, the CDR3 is TGTGCCAGCCTGACAGCTTTAGGTGGAAACACCATATATTTT. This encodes CASLTALGGNTIYF.